One and the same sample provided the 9 T cell receptor beta chains below, sequenced in a study of patients and donors after allogeneic stem cell transplantation. TCRdb ran MiXCR on the RT-PCR reads and lists one entry per CDR3 protein. The repertoire holds approximately 150,000 distinct CDR3 sequences, with around 30% as singletons. The specimen was blood, either unsorted or a sorted T cell fraction (not recorded which). The receptors derive from a human donor who was either an allogeneic HSCT recipient or a stem cell or donor lymphocyte infusion donor (not recorded which). It is not recorded whose cells these are; they may come from a transplant donor.

Only a few counts were recorded for this clonotype. The rearrangement links TRBV24-1 to TRBJ1-2; maybe TRBD1 (6 bases). Per germline, CDR1 KGHDR and CDR2 SFDVKD. The CDR3 is made up of 17 amino acids. V dropped 4 bases and J dropped 6 bases, with 23 bases sitting between them. CDR3 amino acids: CATSDAPGARRMNGYTF. The CDR3 region has the DNA TGTGCCACCAGTGACGCACCAGGGGCGAGGCGGATGAATGGCTACACCTTC.

J is TRBJ2-3 and V is TRBV9; D possibly corresponds to TRBD2 (6 bases). The length of the CDR3 is 13 residues. Trimming stripped 6 bases from V and 7 bases from J, with 15 bases between. The germline V gene encodes CDR1 SGDLS and CDR2 YYNGEE. CDR3 residues: CASMGGLTNTQYF. In DNA form, the CDR3 reads TGTGCCAGCATGGGAGGCCTCACGAATACGCAGTATTTT.

The chain carries TRBV27 and TRBJ2-7, with 10 nucleotides matching TRBD2. CDR1 is MNHEY and CDR2 is SMNVEV in the germline V gene (reference sequence). The CDR3 contains 16 residues. Trimming removed 2 bases from V and 1 base from J; junction bases left unmatched: 5. The CDR3 loop is CASSLTSGIHSYEQYF. In DNA, the CDR3 is TGTGCCAGCAGTTTAACTAGCGGGATCCATTCCTACGAGCAGTACTTC.

The chain couples TRBV27 to TRBJ2-4; 8 bases map to TRBD2. In germline, CDR1 is MNHEY, CDR2 SMNVEV (reference sequence). This CDR3 has 11 amino acids. V trimming: 6 bases; J trimming: 11 bases; junction bases outside the gene matches: 3. The CDR3 region is CASSFGGVQYF. DNA for the CDR3: TGTGCCAGCAGCTTCGGGGGGGTTCAGTACTTC.

This clonotype was detected a few times. J is TRBJ2-2 and V is TRBV7-2; possible D gene TRBD2, 5 bases. The CDR3 is made up of 16 amino acids. Germline assignment: CDR1 SGHTA and CDR2 FQGNSA. V gave up 1 base and J gave up 2 bases, with 11 bases separating them. The CDR3 DNA follows: TGTGCCAGCAGCTTAGTTGTGGGAGCTAACACCGGGGAGCTGTTTTTT. Amino acid sequence: CASSLVVGANTGELFF.

This clonotype was picked up a small number of times. The chain is built from TRBV18 and TRBJ1-1, with TRBD1 matching 8 bases. The CDR3 spans 14 residues. Germline CDR1 KGHSH, CDR2 LQKENI. Germline trimming cut 3 bases from V and 6 bases from J; bases unmatched to any gene: 6. CDR3 residues: CASSPYGQGAEAFF. In nucleotides, the CDR3 is TGTGCCAGCTCACCCTACGGACAGGGCGCTGAAGCTTTCTTT.

This clonotype turned up a few times. The chain links TRBV12-3 or TRBV12-4 to TRBJ1-1; D perhaps matches TRBD1 (5 bases). The CDR3 spans 16 residues. The germline V and J ends were trimmed by 3 bases and 0 bases, with 14 bases remaining between them. The CDR3 nucleotides are TGTGCCAGCAGTTTCTGGGGGGGGATCATGAACACTGAAGCTTTCTTT. As protein: CASSFWGGIMNTEAFF.

The V gene is TRBV28, the J gene TRBJ1-6, with 7 bases aligning to TRBD1. CDR1 MDHEN and CDR2 SYDVKM come from the germline V gene. V was pared by 5 bases and J by 3 bases, with 4 bases of the junction left unmatched. This CDR3 spans 15 amino acids. CDR3 nucleotides: TGTGCCAGCAGTGTAGGGGGCTTCTATAATTCACCCCTCCACTTT. Amino acids: CASSVGGFYNSPLHF.

The genes are TRBV7-8 and TRBJ2-2, with D unclear. Looked up from germline, CDR1 is SGHVS and CDR2 is FQNEAQ. The V end lost 5 bases, the J end lost 3 bases, and 10 bases lay between the germline ends. CDR3 size: 14 residues. The CDR3 nucleotides read TGTGCCAGCAGCGCGGACCAATACACCGGGGAGCTGTTTTTT. It codes for CASSADQYTGELFF.